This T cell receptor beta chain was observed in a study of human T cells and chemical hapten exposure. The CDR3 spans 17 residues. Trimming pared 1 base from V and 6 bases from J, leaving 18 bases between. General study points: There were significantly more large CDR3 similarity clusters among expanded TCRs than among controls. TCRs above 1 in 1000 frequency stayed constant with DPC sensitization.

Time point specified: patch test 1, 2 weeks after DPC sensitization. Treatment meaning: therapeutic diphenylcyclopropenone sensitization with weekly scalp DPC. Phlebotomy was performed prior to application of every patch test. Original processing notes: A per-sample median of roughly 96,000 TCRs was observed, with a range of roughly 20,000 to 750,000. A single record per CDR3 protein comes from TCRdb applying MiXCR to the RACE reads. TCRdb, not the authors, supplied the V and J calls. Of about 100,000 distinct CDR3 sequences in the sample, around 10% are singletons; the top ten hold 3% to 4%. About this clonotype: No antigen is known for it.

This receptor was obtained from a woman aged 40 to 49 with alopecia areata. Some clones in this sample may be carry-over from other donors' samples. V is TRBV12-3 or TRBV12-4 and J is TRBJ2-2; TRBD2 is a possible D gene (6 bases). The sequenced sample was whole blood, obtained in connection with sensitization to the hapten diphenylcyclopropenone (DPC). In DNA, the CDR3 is TGTGCCAGCAGTTTAGGGGCAGGGACTGTTGCGGCCGGGGAGCTGTTTTTT. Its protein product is CASSLGAGTVAAGELFF.